The 15 T cell receptor beta chains below come from one sample, sequenced in a study of blood T cell repertoires in COVID-19. The assay was immunoSEQ multiplex PCR, and TCRdb's table has in-frame clones only and misses some. The sample includes around 310,000 clones, almost 90% of them seen just once. The material sequenced was peripheral blood. The receptor source for this set is a woman in her thirties or forties with COVID-19, enrolled during active disease.

CDR3 sequence: CASSHRGSSYYGYTF. CDR3 nucleotides: TGTGCCAGCAGCCACAGGGGTTCCTCGTACTATGGCTACACCTTC. This chain connects TRBV6-6 to TRBJ1-2; 7 nucleotides align to TRBD1. The CDR3 totals 15 residues. The J segment lost 3 bases and the V segment lost 6 bases, leaving 10 bases of the junction unmatched. The germline CDR1 and CDR2 sequences are MNHNY and SVGAGI (reference sequence).

This clone was counted a few times. The chain carries TRBV6-5 and TRBJ2-7; D is possibly TRBD2 (5 bases). CDR3 length: 16 amino acids. V was clipped by 0 bases and J by 2 bases, with 14 bases between them. Looked up from germline, CDR1 is MNHEY and CDR2 is SVGAGI. The CDR3 loop is CASSYSQAVVAYEQYF. CDR3 sequence (DNA): TGTGCCAGCAGTTACTCACAAGCGGTTGTGGCCTACGAGCAGTACTTC.

The chain uses TRBV19 and TRBJ2-6; D unresolved. Germline CDR1 and CDR2: LNHDA and SQIVND (reference sequence). This CDR3 is 15 amino acids long. Trimming removed 3 bases from V and 0 bases from J, with 6 bases in between. CDR3 sequence reads: CASSIKNSGANVLTF. The CDR3 bases are TGTGCCAGTAGTATCAAAAACTCTGGGGCCAACGTCCTGACTTTC. Complete variable domain (other parts from reference TRBV19 and TRBJ2-6): DGGITQSPKYLFRKEGQNVTLSCEQNLNHDAMYWYRQDPGQGLRLIYYSQIVNDFQKGDIAEGYSVSREKKESFPLTVTSAQKNPTAFYLCASSIKNSGANVLTFGAGSRLTVL.

This clone was observed a handful of times. The chain links TRBV20-1 to TRBJ1-2; D not certain. The CDR3 extends over 11 amino acids. Trimming took off 1 base at V and 7 bases at J, with 7 bases between the two ends. Germline CDR1 and CDR2: DFQATT and SNEGSKA (reference sequence). CDR3 sequence: CSARVGGGYTF. The CDR3 coding sequence is TGCAGTGCTAGAGTTGGAGGTGGCTACACCTTC.

The rearrangement links TRBV9 to TRBJ2-7; 9 bases match TRBD2. The CDR3 has 13 residues. J lost 4 bases, V lost 3 bases, and 2 bases had no gene match. Looked up from germline, CDR1 is SGDLS and CDR2 is YYNGEE. This CDR3 is CASSGTSGYEQYF. The CDR3 nucleotides read TGTGCCAGCAGCGGCACTAGCGGGTACGAGCAGTACTTC.

The CDR3 reads CASSEGGVTEAFF. The CDR3 bases are TGTGCCAGCAGTGAGGGGGGGGTCACTGAAGCTTTCTTT. The chain carries TRBV6-1 and TRBJ1-1; possible D gene TRBD1, 5 bases. Trimming took off 3 bases at V and 4 bases at J, with 9 bases between the two ends. The germline V gene encodes CDR1 MNHNS and CDR2 SASEGT. The CDR3 covers 13 residues.

The chain combines TRBV5-4 with TRBJ2-7, with a possible D match to TRBD1 (6 bases). V was pared by 5 bases and J by 0 bases, with 12 bases between. The CDR3 spans 14 residues. Germline V gives CDR1 SGHNT, CDR2 YYREEE (reference sequence). This CDR3 is CASSLKDSSYEQYF. In DNA form, the CDR3 reads TGTGCCAGCAGTCTAAAGGACAGCTCCTACGAGCAGTACTTC.

The chain's CDR3 is CSAHSRGEQFF. The CDR3 DNA is TGCAGTGCTCATAGTAGGGGTGAGCAGTTCTTC. This chain links TRBV20-1 with TRBJ2-1; D may be TRBD1 (5 bases). V was trimmed by 5 bases and J by 9 bases, leaving 11 bases between them. Germline V gives CDR1 DFQATT, CDR2 SNEGSKA (reference sequence). The CDR3 spans 11 residues.

CDR3 protein: CASSGLYGELFF. Here the CDR3 DNA reads TGTGCCAGCAGTGGCCTCTACGGGGAGCTGTTTTTT. The chain has TRBV25-1 and TRBJ2-2; D remains unclear. The V gene's germline CDR1 is MGHDK and CDR2 SYGVNS. Trimming cost V 4 bases and J 7 bases, with 7 bases left between them. This CDR3 comprises 12 residues. Filled out from reference TRBV25-1 and TRBJ2-2, the complete variable domain reads EADIYQTPRYLVIGTGKKITLECSQTMGHDKMYWYQQDPGMELHLIHYSYGVNSTEKGDLSSESTVSRIRTEHFPLTLESARPSHTSQYLCASSGLYGELFFGEGSRLTVL.

This clone was detected once. The gene calls are TRBV5-4 and TRBJ2-7; TRBD1 agrees at 7 bases. This CDR3 spans 14 amino acids. Germline V gene data show CDR1 as SGHNT and CDR2 as YYREEE (reference sequence). Germline trimming cut 6 bases from V and 1 base from J; bases unmatched to any gene: 7. CDR3 nucleotide sequence: TGTGCCAGCAATCCTGGGGGACAGTCCTACGAGCAGTACTTC. This translates into CASNPGGQSYEQYF.

The chain is built from TRBV19 and TRBJ1-2, with 7 bases lining up with TRBD1. CDR1 and CDR2 from the germline V gene are LNHDA and SQIVND (reference sequence). The CDR3 totals 13 residues. V shed 7 bases and J 7 bases; nucleotides not matched to a gene: 9. The CDR3 coding sequence is TGTGCCAGTACCGCCACAGGGGACGGTGGCTACACCTTC. It translates to CASTATGDGGYTF.

This sequence joins TRBV28 and TRBJ2-5; D is unclear. The CDR3 runs 12 residues. The germline CDR1 and CDR2 sequences are MDHEN and SYDVKM. Trimming left V 8 bases short and J 5 bases short, with 12 bases between. The CDR3 nucleotides are TGTGCCAGCTTCGGGTGGAACGAGACCCAGTACTTC. This codes for CASFGWNETQYF.

This clone was seen a handful of times. CDR3: CASSSPGLVSYEQYF. For the CDR3, the DNA is TGTGCCAGCAGTTCTCCGGGACTAGTCTCCTACGAGCAGTACTTC. The rearrangement joins TRBV6-6 to TRBJ2-7, with 8 bases that match TRBD2. V gave up 4 bases and J gave up 0 bases; unmatched junction bases: 5. Germline CDR1 is MNHNY and CDR2 is SVGAGI (reference sequence). The CDR3 covers 15 residues.

The genes are TRBV7-8 and TRBJ2-3; 7 bases align to TRBD1. CDR1 is SGHVS and CDR2 is FQNEAQ in the germline V gene. With V trimmed by 2 bases and J by 5 bases, 4 bases remained unmatched. CDR3 length equals 14 residues. Here the CDR3 reads CASSLTGARDTQYF. Here the CDR3 DNA reads TGTGCCAGCAGCTTAACAGGGGCGAGAGATACGCAGTATTTT.

V usage is TRBV6-5 and J usage is TRBJ1-1; D uncertain. Germline-derived CDR1 and CDR2 are MNHEY and SVGAGI. V lost 8 bases and J lost 0, with 16 bases in between. The CDR3 covers 15 residues. The CDR3: CASGNSGLLNTEAFF. DNA of the CDR3: TGTGCCAGCGGTAATAGTGGTCTATTGAACACTGAAGCTTTCTTT.